This T cell receptor beta chain comes out of a study of OX40 agonist ivuxolimab in advanced cancers. Study context: Allowance was made for prior anti-PD-1, anti-PD-L1 or anti-CTLA-4 therapy, and about 37% had some. General study results and limits: CD4+ and CD8+ blood T cells expanded clonally by week 6 at 0.1 to 3.0 mg/kg.

The sampling schedule covered blood at baseline, cycle 4 day 1, and cycle 7 day 1. Here immunoSEQ multiplex PCR was the method, and the copy in TCRdb shows in-frame clones only, minus some. There are tens of thousands of clones in the sample; approximately 90% occur only once, and 0.45% to 0.6% lies in the top ten. There are 14 residues in the CDR3. CDR1 MGHRA and CDR2 YSYEKL come from the germline V gene. V dropped 4 bases and J dropped 3; count of bases not matched to a gene: 3. Details on this clone: What it recognizes is unknown.

The sequence was obtained from an adult with an advanced solid tumor such as melanoma, head and neck, liver or kidney cancer. J is TRBJ1-3 and V is TRBV4-1; 7 nucleotides match TRBD1. The sample consisted of CD4+ or CD8+ T cells sorted from blood, taken in a trial of the OX40 agonist ivuxolimab. CDR3 sequence reads: CASSRRDSGNTIYF. CDR3 DNA: TGCGCCAGCAGCCGCCGGGACAGTGGAAACACCATATATTTT.